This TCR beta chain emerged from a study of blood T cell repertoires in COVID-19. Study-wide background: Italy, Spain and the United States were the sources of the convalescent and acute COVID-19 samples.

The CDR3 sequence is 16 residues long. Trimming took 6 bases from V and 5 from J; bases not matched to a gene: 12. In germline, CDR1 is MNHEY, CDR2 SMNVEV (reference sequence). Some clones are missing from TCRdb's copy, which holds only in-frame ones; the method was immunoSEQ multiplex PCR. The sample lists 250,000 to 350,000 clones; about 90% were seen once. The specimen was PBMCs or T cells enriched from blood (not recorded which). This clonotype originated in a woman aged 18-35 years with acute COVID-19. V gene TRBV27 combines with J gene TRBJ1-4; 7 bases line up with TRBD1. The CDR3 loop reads CASSSIFAGQNEKLFF. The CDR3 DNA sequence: TGTGCCAGCAGCTCAATCTTTGCGGGACAGAATGAAAAACTGTTTTTT.